This TCR beta chain was profiled in a study of cytomegalovirus exposure and HLA in healthy donors. General study findings and limits: Later analysis suggested most CMV-associated TCR beta chains were HLA-restricted. The study found most TCR sequences rare, yet found some public TCRs in many donors.

CDR3 length equals 17 residues. The V end was cut by 0 bases, the J end by 8 bases, with 19 bases between. CDR1 LGHNA and CDR2 YSLEER come from the germline V gene. Of note for this clone: Its antigen is currently unknown.

Researchers ran the PCR with 60 Vbeta and 13 Jbeta primers. The repertoire was sequenced with immunoSEQ multiplex PCR; TCRdb's copy has only in-frame clones and lacks some. The profile shows 150,000 to 200,000 clones, roughly 82% of them singletons. The clonotype was recovered from a girl between 10 and 17 years old in good health and CMV-seropositive. Sample: PBMCs. The chain employs TRBV4-3 and TRBJ1-4, with a weak D call TRBD1 (5 bases). The CDR3 DNA reads as TGCGCCAGCAGCCAAGAGCGGTGGAGGGGCCCGGACGAAAAACTGTTTTTT. It yields the protein CASSQERWRGPDEKLFF.